A single sample is the source of the 29 T cell receptor beta chains below, sequenced in a study of identifying expanded T cells in peripheral blood (dated by TCRdb to about 2019). Library prep was done by the immunoSEQ multiplex PCR assay. TCRdb retrieved this table from immuneACCESS and kept in-frame rearrangements only. Not all clones are present; in checked studies, unresolved V genes account for under half, and no reason is known for the remainder. The sample table records under 100,000 clones; 70% to 90% of these occur just once. Approximately 7% of the sample goes to the ten largest clones. Sequencing input: blood. These receptors were collected from a person between 18 and 69 years old in good health.

The V and J genes are TRBV19 and TRBJ1-5, with D unresolved. The CDR3 spans 16 residues. V was trimmed by 5 bases and J by 4 bases, leaving 18 bases between them. Germline V gene data show CDR1 as LNHDA and CDR2 as SQIVND (reference sequence). CDR3 residues: CASSAATGRKNQPQHF. DNA of the CDR3: TGTGCCAGTAGTGCGGCGACCGGGCGGAAAAATCAGCCCCAGCATTTT.

The CDR3, as DNA: TGTGCCAGAAGCCACCTCGATGGGCAGGGGAACTATGGCTACACCTTC. This gives the protein CARSHLDGQGNYGYTF. This chain links TRBV5-3 with TRBJ1-2; perhaps TRBD1 as D (6 bases). TRBV5-3 qualifies as an ORF whose function is uncertain. CDR3 length: 16 residues. Trimming pared 4 bases from V and 2 bases from J, leaving 18 bases between.

V and J are TRBV30 and TRBJ1-2; the match to TRBD1 covers 8 bases. V dropped 0 bases and J dropped 8; count of bases not matched to a gene: 8. CDR1 and CDR2 from the germline V gene are GTSNPN and SVGIG (reference sequence). The CDR3 has 14 residues. The CDR3 loop is CAWSVAQGAEGYTF. CDR3 DNA sequence: TGTGCCTGGAGTGTAGCGCAGGGGGCAGAAGGCTACACCTTC.

This chain connects TRBV5-1 to TRBJ1-1; D is unclear. This CDR3 comprises 15 residues. Germline V gene data show CDR1 as SGHRS and CDR2 as YFSETQ. Trimming took off 4 bases at V and 2 bases at J, with 15 bases between the two ends. CDR3 residues: CASSVVSGGNTEAFF. CDR3 sequence (DNA): TGCGCCAGCAGCGTCGTTTCAGGAGGAAACACTGAAGCTTTCTTT.

The gene calls are TRBV5-1 and TRBJ2-7, with 7 bases aligning to TRBD2. Per the germline V gene, CDR1 is SGHRS and CDR2 is YFSETQ. The J segment lost 6 bases and the V segment lost 4 bases, leaving 10 bases of the junction unmatched. This CDR3 comprises 14 residues. Here the CDR3 reads CASSPNPGGGEQYF. The CDR3 bases are TGCGCCAGCAGCCCCAATCCGGGCGGGGGCGAGCAGTACTTC.

This clone was counted once. This chain joins TRBV7-9 and TRBJ1-1; D is ambiguous. Trimming took off 3 bases at V and 10 bases at J, with 12 bases between the two ends. Germline V CDR1 and CDR2: SEHNR, FQNEAQ (reference sequence). The CDR3 spans 12 residues. The CDR3 sequence is CASSLPPNPAFF. DNA for the CDR3: TGTGCCAGCAGCTTGCCCCCGAACCCAGCTTTCTTT.

This clone showed up just once. The V call is TRBV21-1, the J call TRBJ2-7; the D call of TRBD2 is as the table states it, not checked on the DNA. TRBV21-1 is a pseudogene. CDR3 size: 17 residues. CDR3: CASTSGPSGGNSYEQYF. For the CDR3, the DNA is TGTGCCAGCACCAGCGGTCCTAGCGGGGGGAACTCCTACGAGCAGTACTTC.

V usage is TRBV7-8 and J usage is TRBJ1-1, with 7 bases fitting TRBD1. V shed 6 bases and J 4 bases; nucleotides not matched to a gene: 14. This CDR3 comprises 16 residues. Germline values: CDR1 SGHVS, CDR2 FQNEAQ. This chain's CDR3 is CASSSYSGTVRTEAFF. As DNA, the CDR3 is TGTGCCAGCAGTTCCTACTCCGGGACAGTCCGCACTGAAGCTTTCTTT.

This clone was seen just once. This chain uses TRBV9 with TRBJ1-1; D gene ambiguous. V lost 6 bases to trimming and J lost 4 bases, with 13 bases between them. Germline CDR1 is SGDLS and CDR2 is YYNGEE. CDR3 length equals 13 residues. CDR3: CASTPGYGTEAFF. The CDR3 DNA follows: TGTGCCAGCACACCTGGGTATGGCACTGAAGCTTTCTTT.

This rearrangement joins TRBV30 to TRBJ2-5; 10 nucleotides line up with TRBD1. The CDR3 extends over 13 amino acids. With 2 bases clipped from V and 7 bases from J, the junction kept 4 bases outside the gene matches. Germline loops: CDR1 GTSNPN, CDR2 SVGIG (reference sequence). The CDR3 bases are TGTGCCTGGAGTATGGACAGGGGGGGGACCCAGTACTTC. It translates to CAWSMDRGGTQYF.

This rearrangement joins TRBV7-8 to TRBJ2-5, with a tentative D call TRBD1 (6 bases). The V gene's germline CDR1 is SGHVS and CDR2 FQNEAQ. Trimming removed 0 bases at V and 5 bases at J, with 10 bases between. The CDR3 is 14 amino acids. CDR3 sequence reads: CASSLAGTGETQYF. The DNA of the CDR3 is TGTGCCAGCAGCTTAGCGGGCACAGGGGAGACCCAGTACTTC.

CDR3 nucleotides: TGTGCCAGCAGTGCGGGGGCCTGGGGCAATCAGCCCCAGCATTTT. Translating it yields CASSAGAWGNQPQHF. J is TRBJ1-5 and V is TRBV6-1; perhaps TRBD1 as D (6 bases). This CDR3 spans 15 amino acids. CDR1 MNHNS and CDR2 SASEGT come from the germline V gene. V was shortened by 4 bases and J by 2 bases, with 12 bases between the two germline ends.

The V call is TRBV10-3, the J call TRBJ1-2; no firm D call. Deletions cut 3 bases from V and 5 bases from J, with 13 bases between. This CDR3 has 14 amino acids. Germline-derived CDR1 and CDR2 are ENHRY and SYGVKD. The CDR3 sequence: CAISEPTRVYGYTF. CDR3 nucleotides: TGTGCCATCAGTGAACCCACCCGGGTGTATGGCTACACCTTC.

The rearrangement uses TRBV5-4 and TRBJ1-4; possible D gene TRBD1, 6 bases. Germline V gene sequence: CDR1 SGHNT, CDR2 YYREEE (reference sequence). V dropped 1 base and J dropped 5 bases, with 12 bases sitting between them. CDR3 length: 15 amino acids. The CDR3 spells CASSLIRGENEKLFF. DNA of the CDR3: TGTGCCAGCAGCTTGATCAGGGGCGAAAATGAAAAACTGTTTTTT.

This sequence joins TRBV21-1 and TRBJ2-7; the table calls TRBD2, which could not be checked here. TRBV21-1 is given as a pseudogene. The CDR3 has 17 residues. DNA of the CDR3: TGTGCCAGCAGCAAAGTTCTAGAAACTAACCCATCCTACGAGCAGTACTTC. This codes for CASSKVLETNPSYEQYF.

The chain combines TRBV27 with TRBJ2-7; 10 bases match TRBD2. Germline CDR1 and CDR2: MNHEY and SMNVEV (reference sequence). Trimming at V came to 8 bases and at J to 4 bases, leaving 11 bases not matched to a gene. CDR3 length: 15 residues. The CDR3 DNA follows: TGTGCCAGCTCCCGGCCGGGACTAGCGTCGTACGAGCAGTACTTC. It yields the protein CASSRPGLASYEQYF.

The chain combines TRBV28 with TRBJ2-1; the D is unclear. Germline CDR1 reads MDHEN; CDR2 reads SYDVKM. This CDR3 spans 17 amino acids. V dropped 4 bases and J dropped 2 bases, with 18 bases sitting between them. The CDR3 DNA sequence: TGTGCCAGCAGTTCATATCACCTAGGACCTGCCTACAATGAGCAGTTCTTC. It encodes CASSSYHLGPAYNEQFF.

The CDR3 region has the DNA TGTGCCAGCAGCTTAGATTGGGCAGGGAGCACTGAAGCTTTCTTT. Its protein product is CASSLDWAGSTEAFF. The chain combines TRBV11-2 with TRBJ1-1, with D possibly TRBD1 on 5 matching bases. This CDR3 spans 15 amino acids. The ends were cut back, 0 bases at V and 4 bases at J, with 12 bases in the middle. The germline V gene encodes CDR1 SGHAT and CDR2 FQNNGV. Together with reference TRBV11-2 and TRBJ1-1, the CDR3 gives the full variable domain: EAGVAQSPRYKIIEKRQSVAFWCNPISGHATLYWYQQILGQGPKLLIQFQNNGVVDDSQLPKDRFSAERLKGVDSTLKIQPAKLEDSAVYLCASSLDWAGSTEAFFGQGTRLTVV.

V usage is TRBV5-1 and J usage is TRBJ2-1, with D possibly TRBD2 on 5 matching bases. V lost 0 bases to trimming and J lost 1 base, with 8 bases between them. This CDR3 is 15 amino acids long. Looked up from germline, CDR1 is SGHRS and CDR2 is YFSETQ. The CDR3 DNA reads as TGCGCCAGCAGCTTGGGAGGGTTTTCCTACAATGAGCAGTTCTTC. Protein product: CASSLGGFSYNEQFF.

This chain connects TRBV29-1 to TRBJ1-1; unclear D gene. Trimming took off 6 bases at V and 8 bases at J, with 16 bases between the two ends. This CDR3 is 12 amino acids long. Per the germline V gene, CDR1 is SQVTM and CDR2 is ANQGSEA. The CDR3: CSVASIPPEAFF. The CDR3, as DNA: TGCAGCGTCGCTTCAATCCCCCCCGAAGCTTTCTTT.

The chain carries TRBV4-2 and TRBJ2-3; 7 bases are shared with TRBD2. The V gene end was trimmed by 0 bases and the J gene end by 2 bases; junction bases not matched to a gene: 5. Per the germline V gene, CDR1 is LGHNA and CDR2 is YNFKEQ. This CDR3 has 16 residues. CDR3 in DNA: TGTGCCAGCAGCCAAGAAGGGAGGGTCCCCACAGATACGCAGTATTTT. Translating it yields CASSQEGRVPTDTQYF.

The V and J genes are TRBV19 and TRBJ2-3; 8 nucleotides match TRBD2. The J segment lost 6 bases and the V segment lost 9 bases, leaving 11 bases of the junction unmatched. This CDR3 is 14 amino acids long. Looked up from germline, CDR1 is LNHDA and CDR2 is SQIVND (reference sequence). CDR3 region: CASTRGLGVDTQYF. CDR3 in DNA: TGTGCCAGCACTAGGGGACTAGGGGTGGATACGCAGTATTTT.

The chain employs TRBV2 and TRBJ2-3; 7 bases map to TRBD2. The J segment lost 2 bases and the V segment lost 6 bases, leaving 8 bases of the junction unmatched. CDR3 size: 15 residues. CDR1 is SNHLY and CDR2 is FYNNEI in the germline V gene. The CDR3, as DNA: TGTGCCAGCAGAGGGGCCGGGGGGTTCACAGATACGCAGTATTTT. This sequence encodes CASRGAGGFTDTQYF.

The gene calls are TRBV15 and TRBJ2-3; TRBD1 agrees at 11 bases. This CDR3 contains 16 residues. Germline V lookup: CDR1 LNHNV, CDR2 YYDKDF (reference sequence). V was pared by 5 bases and J by 4 bases, with 8 bases of the junction left unmatched. The CDR3 nucleotides read TGTGCCACCAGCCTTGGACAGGGGGCCCCCTCAGATACGCAGTATTTT. Its translation: CATSLGQGAPSDTQYF. Full variable domain (missing parts from reference TRBV15 and TRBJ2-3): DAMVIQNPRYQVTQFGKPVTLSCSQTLNHNVMYWYQQKSSQAPKLLFHYYDKDFNNEADTPDNFQSRRPNTSFCFLDIRSPGLGDTAMYLCATSLGQGAPSDTQYFGPGTRLTVL.

This chain connects TRBV30 to TRBJ1-1, with unresolved D. Germline V gene lookup returns CDR1 GTSNPN and CDR2 SVGIG (reference sequence). The CDR3 loop spans 14 amino acids. V lost 0 bases and J lost 5, with 13 bases in between. As DNA, the CDR3 is TGTGCCTGGAGTGTAGGTCGGGGTTGGACTGAAGCTTTCTTT. Translated, it gives CAWSVGRGWTEAFF.

Worth noting for this clone: One end of the junction varies from germline; a read error may be responsible. J is TRBJ2-3 and V is TRBV13, with TRBD2 identical over 13 bases. The CDR3 is 13 amino acids. The V gene's germline CDR1 is PRHDT and CDR2 FYEKMQ (reference sequence). CDR3 nucleotides: TGTGCCAGCAGCCACGGGACTAGCGGGGTCGGGGATTTT. It specifies CASSHGTSGVGDF.

This clone appeared once. This chain's CDR3 is CASSYQGLGYGYTF. The CDR3 coding sequence is TGTGCCAGCAGTTACCAGGGTTTGGGCTATGGCTACACCTTC. J is TRBJ1-2 and V is TRBV6-6, with D tentatively TRBD1 (5 bases). Germline values: CDR1 MNHNY, CDR2 SVGAGI (reference sequence). This CDR3 has 14 amino acids. Trimming took off 2 bases at V and 4 bases at J, with 11 bases between the two ends.

This sequence joins TRBV4-1 and TRBJ2-1; a possible D gene is TRBD1 (7 bases). In germline, CDR1 is MGHRA, CDR2 YSYEKL. The CDR3 contains 16 residues. The ends were cut back, 2 bases at V and 0 bases at J, with 11 bases in the middle. This chain's CDR3 is CASSQRQGGSYNEQFF. In DNA form, the CDR3 reads TGCGCCAGCAGCCAACGGCAGGGGGGCTCCTACAATGAGCAGTTCTTC.

This chain joins TRBV9 and TRBJ1-6, with 7 nucleotides matching TRBD1. This CDR3 has 15 amino acids. J was trimmed by 7 bases and V by 3 bases; bases with no gene match: 7. CDR1 is SGDLS, CDR2 YYNGEE, per germline. The CDR3 nucleotides read TGTGCCAGCAGCGGATCCGGGACAGCCAATTCACCCCTCCACTTT. Its protein product is CASSGSGTANSPLHF.